Described below is a single T cell receptor (beta chain) sequence and its context. The antigen is not known. With a J-beta primer mix and a sample-barcoded 5' primer, a second PCR ran about 7 to 11 cycles. TCRdb processed the 5' RACE reads anew with MiXCR; each CDR3 protein has one entry. Of more than 650,000 distinct CDR3 sequences detected, 22% appear once; the ten largest clones hold about 22%. The sample belongs to a study of blood T cells in healthy people across ages. Study-wide results and caveats: Estimates drawn from one million T cells were deemed to understate diversity. It was found that TCR beta diversity correlated strongly with the percentage of naive T cells.

Sequencing was performed on blood. This TCR came from a man aged 70 or older in good health.

CDR3 nucleotides: TGTGCCACCAGTGTTGGTGTCGCACCCACAGATACGCAGTATTTT. Encoded protein: CATSVGVAPTDTQYF. J is TRBJ2-3 and V is TRBV24-1, with no clear D. Trimming took off 5 bases at V and 2 bases at J, with 13 bases between the two ends. The CDR3 has 15 amino acids. CDR1 is KGHDR and CDR2 is SFDVKD in the germline V gene.